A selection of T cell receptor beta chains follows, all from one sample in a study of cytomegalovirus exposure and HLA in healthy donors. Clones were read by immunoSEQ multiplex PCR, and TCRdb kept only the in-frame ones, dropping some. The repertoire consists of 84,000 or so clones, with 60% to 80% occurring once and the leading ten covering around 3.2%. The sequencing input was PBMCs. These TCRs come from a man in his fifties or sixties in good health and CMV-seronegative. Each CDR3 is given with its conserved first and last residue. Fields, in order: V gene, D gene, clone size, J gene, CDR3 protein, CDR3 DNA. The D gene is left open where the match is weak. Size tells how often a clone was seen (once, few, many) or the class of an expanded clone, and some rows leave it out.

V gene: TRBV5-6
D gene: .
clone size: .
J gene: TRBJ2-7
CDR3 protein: CASSTLRQSSYEQYF
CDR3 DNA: TGTGCCAGCAGCACCCTGAGACAGAGCTCCTACGAGCAGTACTTC

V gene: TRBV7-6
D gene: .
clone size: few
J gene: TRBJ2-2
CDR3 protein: CASSPLGPGELFF
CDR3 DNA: TGTGCCAGCAGCCCCCTGGGCCCCGGGGAGCTGTTTTTT

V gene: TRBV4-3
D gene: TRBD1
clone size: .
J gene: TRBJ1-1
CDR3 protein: CASSQDNRGLGNTEAFF
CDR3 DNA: TGCGCCAGCAGCCAAGATAACAGGGGCCTCGGGAACACTGAAGCTTTCTTT

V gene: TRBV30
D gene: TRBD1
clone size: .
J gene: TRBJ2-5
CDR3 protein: CAWHRDSRETQYF
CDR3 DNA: TGTGCCTGGCACCGGGACAGTCGCGAGACCCAGTACTTC

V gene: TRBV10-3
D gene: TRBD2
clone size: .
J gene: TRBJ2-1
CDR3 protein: CAISILAGSNNEQFF
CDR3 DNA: TGTGCCATCAGTATCCTAGCGGGGTCCAACAATGAGCAGTTCTTC

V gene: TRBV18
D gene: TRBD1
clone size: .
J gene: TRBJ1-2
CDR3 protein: CASSPTGQTLNGYTF
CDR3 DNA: TGTGCCAGCTCACCCACGGGACAGACTTTGAATGGCTACACCTTC

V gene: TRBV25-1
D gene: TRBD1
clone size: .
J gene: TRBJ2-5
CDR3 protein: CASGQRQGLKETQYF
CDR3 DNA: TGTGCCAGCGGACAAAGACAGGGCCTGAAAGAGACCCAGTACTTC

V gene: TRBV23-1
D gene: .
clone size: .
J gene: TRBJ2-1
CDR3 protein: CASSHGARNNEQFF
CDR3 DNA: TGCGCCAGCAGTCATGGGGCTCGGAACAATGAGCAGTTCTTC

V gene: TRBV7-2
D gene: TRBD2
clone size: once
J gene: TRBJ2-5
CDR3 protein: CASSLLNGGEQYF
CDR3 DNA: TGTGCCAGCAGCTTATTAAACGGGGGGGAGCAGTACTTC

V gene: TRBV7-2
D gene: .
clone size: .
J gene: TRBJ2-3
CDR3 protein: CASSSLGGAGWGTDTQYF
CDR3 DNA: TGTGCCAGCAGCTCGTTAGGGGGAGCGGGGTGGGGGACAGATACGCAGTATTTT

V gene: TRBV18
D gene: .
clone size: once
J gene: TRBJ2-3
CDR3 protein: CASSGAGVRTDTQYF
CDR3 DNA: TGTGCCAGCTCGGGGGCAGGGGTCAGGACAGATACGCAGTATTTT

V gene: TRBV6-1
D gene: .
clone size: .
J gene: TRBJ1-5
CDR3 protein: CASSEASTVSRLTQHF
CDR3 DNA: TGTGCCAGCAGTGAAGCGAGTACCGTTTCCAGGTTAACCCAGCATTTT

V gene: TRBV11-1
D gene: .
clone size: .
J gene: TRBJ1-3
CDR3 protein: CASSQDSSGNTIYF
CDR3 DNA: TGTGCCAGCAGCCAAGACAGCTCTGGAAACACCATATATTTT

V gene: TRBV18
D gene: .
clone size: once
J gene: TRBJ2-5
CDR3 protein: CASSPPVRTTSRGQYF
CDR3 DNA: TGTGCCAGCTCACCACCGGTCAGAACAACCTCGCGGGGCCAGTACTTC

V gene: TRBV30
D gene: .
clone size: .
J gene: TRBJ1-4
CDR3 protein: CAWDTGIGEKLFF
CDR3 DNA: TGTGCCTGGGATACAGGGATAGGCGAAAAACTGTTTTTT